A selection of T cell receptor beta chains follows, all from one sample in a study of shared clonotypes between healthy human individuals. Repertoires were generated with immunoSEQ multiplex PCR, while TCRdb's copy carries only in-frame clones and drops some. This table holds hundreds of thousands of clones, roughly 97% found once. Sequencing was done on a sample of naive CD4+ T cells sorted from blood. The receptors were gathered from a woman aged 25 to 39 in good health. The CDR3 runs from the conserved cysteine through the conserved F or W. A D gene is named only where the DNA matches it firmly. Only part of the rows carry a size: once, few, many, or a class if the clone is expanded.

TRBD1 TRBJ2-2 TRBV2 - TGTGCCAGCAGGGGACAGGGACCGACCGATGGGGAGCTGTTTTTT CASRGQGPTDGELFF
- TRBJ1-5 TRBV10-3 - TGTGCCATCAGTGAGAGCAACAGGGACCAGCCCCAGCATTTT CAISESNRDQPQHF
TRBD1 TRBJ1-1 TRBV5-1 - TGCGCCAGCAGCCTTAGACAGGGGGGAGGCACTGAAGCTTTCTTT CASSLRQGGGTEAFF
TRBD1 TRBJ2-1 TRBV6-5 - TGTGCCAGCAGTTACTCGCGAGACAGGGGGCTGGAGCAGTTCTTC CASSYSRDRGLEQFF
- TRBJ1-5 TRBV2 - TGTGCCAGCAAGGCAGATAGCAATCAGCCCCAGCATTTT CASKADSNQPQHF
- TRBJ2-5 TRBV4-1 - TGCGCCAGCAGCCAAGGAGGAGGGACGAGGGGAGAGCAGTACTTC CASSQGGGTRGEQYF
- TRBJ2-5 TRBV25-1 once TGTGCCAGCAGTGACTCGGGAGAGACCCAGTACTTC CASSDSGETQYF
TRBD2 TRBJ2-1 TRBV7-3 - TGTGCCAGCAGCCCTCCGGGACTAGCGGGAGTCAATGAGCAGTTCTTC CASSPPGLAGVNEQFF
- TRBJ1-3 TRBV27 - TGTGCCAGCAGTTCTCGGGGGCGGGCGGGAAACACCATATATTTT CASSSRGRAGNTIYF
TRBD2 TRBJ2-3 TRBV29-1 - TGCAGTACGGGGGGACTACCAGATACGCAGTATTTT CSTGGLPDTQYF
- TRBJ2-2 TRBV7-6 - TGTGCCAGCAGAACTACTAGGAACCTTAACACCGGGGAGCTGTTTTTT CASRTTRNLNTGELFF
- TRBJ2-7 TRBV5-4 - TGTGCCAGCAGCCAGGACCTCTACGAGCAGTACTTC CASSQDLYEQYF
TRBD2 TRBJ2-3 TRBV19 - TGTGCCAGTAGCCGGAAGGGGGCGGGAGGGCCTGGAGATACGCAGTATTTT CASSRKGAGGPGDTQYF
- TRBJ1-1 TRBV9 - TGTGCCAGCAGCGTATTCGACAGGAACACTGAAGCTTTCTTT CASSVFDRNTEAFF
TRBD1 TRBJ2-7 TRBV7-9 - TGTGCCAGCAGCTCCGGGACAGGGTTAGCCGAGCAGTACTTC CASSSGTGLAEQYF
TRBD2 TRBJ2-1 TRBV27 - TGTGCCAGCAGTTTAAGGGCTAGCGGGAGGGCACGAAATGAGCAGTTCTTC CASSLRASGRARNEQFF
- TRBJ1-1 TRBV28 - TGTGCCAGCAGCTATACTAAAGACGGGAACACTGAAGCTTTCTTT CASSYTKDGNTEAFF
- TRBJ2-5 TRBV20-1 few TGCAGTGCTTACGGACGAGGGACCCAGTACTTC CSAYGRGTQYF
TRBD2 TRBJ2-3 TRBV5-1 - TGCGCCAGCAGCTTGGGACTAGCGGAAACAGATACGCAGTATTTT CASSLGLAETDTQYF
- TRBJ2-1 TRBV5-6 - TGTGCCAGCAGCTTCGGGCGGTACAATGAGCAGTTCTTC CASSFGRYNEQFF
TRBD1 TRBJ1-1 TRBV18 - TGTGCCAGCTCACCAGGACAGGCAAGTGAAGCTTTCTTT CASSPGQASEAFF
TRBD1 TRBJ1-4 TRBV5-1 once TGCGCCAGCAGTTTGACAGGGAATGAAAAACTGTTTTTT CASSLTGNEKLFF
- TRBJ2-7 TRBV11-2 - TGTGCCAGCAGCTTATTCCCCTACGCCGAGCAGTACTTC CASSLFPYAEQYF
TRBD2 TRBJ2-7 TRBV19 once TGTTCCAGACGATATAGCGGGAGGCGGTACGAGCAGTACTTC CSRRYSGRRYEQYF
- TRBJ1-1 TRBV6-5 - TGTGCCAGCAGTTACTCGAGTGGGCAGACTGAAGCTTTCTTT CASSYSSGQTEAFF
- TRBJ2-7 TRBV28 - TGTGCCAGCACCCCATCTGACAGGAGCTCCTACGAGCAGTACTTC CASTPSDRSSYEQYF
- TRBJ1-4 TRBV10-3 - TGTGCCATCAGCCGGGGATGGGGTTTAGGCACGGATGAAAAACTGTTTTTT CAISRGWGLGTDEKLFF
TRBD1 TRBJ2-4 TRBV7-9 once TGTGCCAGCAGCACATACGGGGACAGCAAAAACATTCAGTACTTC CASSTYGDSKNIQYF
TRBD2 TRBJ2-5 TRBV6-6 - TGTGCCAGCAAGGCGGGAGGGCGAGAGACCCAGTACTTC CASKAGGRETQYF
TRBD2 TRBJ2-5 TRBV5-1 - TGCGCCAGCAGCGAACTAGCGGGAGCGGGAGAGCAGTACTTC CASSELAGAGEQYF
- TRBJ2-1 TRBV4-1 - TGCGCCAGCAGCCAAGCTTACAATGAGCAGTTCTTC CASSQAYNEQFF
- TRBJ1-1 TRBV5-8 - TGTGCCAGCAGCTTACGGGGTAAATTCGGCCAACGAGGGAGGAACACTGAAGCTTTCTTT CASSLRGKFGQRGRNTEAFF
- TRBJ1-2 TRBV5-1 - TGCGCCAGCAGCTTTGGCGGGAACTATGGCTACACCTTC CASSFGGNYGYTF
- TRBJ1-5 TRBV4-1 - TGCGCCAGCAGCCAAGAGGACGGTCCGGCGACCCCGGGACATTTT CASSQEDGPATPGHF
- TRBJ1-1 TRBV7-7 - TGTGCCAGCAGCTATACCAGGGACACTGAAGCTTTCTTT CASSYTRDTEAFF
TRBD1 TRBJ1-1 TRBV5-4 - TGTGCCAGCAGCCTAGGACAGGGGGCATATCGAGGCACTGAAGCTTTCTTT CASSLGQGAYRGTEAFF
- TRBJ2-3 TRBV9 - TGTGCCAGCAGCGTTGGCGCGACAAGCACAGATACGCAGTATTTT CASSVGATSTDTQYF
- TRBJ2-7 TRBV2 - TGTGCCAGCAGTGATTTGGTAAACTCCTACGAGCAGTACTTC CASSDLVNSYEQYF
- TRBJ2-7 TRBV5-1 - TGCGCCAGCAGCTTGCCGGCGAACGCCGGCGAGCAGTACTTC CASSLPANAGEQYF
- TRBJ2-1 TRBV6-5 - TGTGCCAGCAGTTACCGCAGGGGTTACAATGAGCAGTTCTTC CASSYRRGYNEQFF
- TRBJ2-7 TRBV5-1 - TGCGCCAGCAGCTTGGGGTATCCAGGGTCGTACGAGCAGTACTTC CASSLGYPGSYEQYF
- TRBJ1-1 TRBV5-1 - TGCGCCAGCAGCCATACCGGGCAGGGCGGCGGCACTGAAGCTTTCTTT CASSHTGQGGGTEAFF
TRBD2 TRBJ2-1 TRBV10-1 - TGCGCCAGCAGTGAGATTCGCGGGAGCGCCTACAATGAGCAGTTCTTC CASSEIRGSAYNEQFF
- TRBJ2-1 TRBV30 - TGTGCCTGGAGTGTTAGCGCCCACAATGAGCAGTTCTTC CAWSVSAHNEQFF
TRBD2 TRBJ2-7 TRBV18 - TGTGCCAGCTCCCCCTCGACTAGCGCCTACGAGCAGTACTTC CASSPSTSAYEQYF
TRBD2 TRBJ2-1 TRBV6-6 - TGTGCCAGCAGTTCCGGGACTAGCAGTTACAATGAGCAGTTCTTC CASSSGTSSYNEQFF
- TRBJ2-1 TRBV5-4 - TGTGCCAGCAGCTTGGGGACGAACAATGAGCAGTTCTTC CASSLGTNNEQFF
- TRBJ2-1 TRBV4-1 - TGCGCCAGCAGCCTGCTTGCGACCTCCTACAATGAGCAGTTCTTC CASSLLATSYNEQFF
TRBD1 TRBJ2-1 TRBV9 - TGTGCCAGCAGCGAACAGGGGACCCCAATCGGTGAGCAGTTCTTC CASSEQGTPIGEQFF
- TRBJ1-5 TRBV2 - TGTGCCAGCAGTCCGAGTGGCGTGGACGCGAGGCAGCCCCAGCATTTT CASSPSGVDARQPQHF
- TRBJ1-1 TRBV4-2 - TGTGCCAGCAGCCTCTTAGAACAGGGCGGGGGTGAATTCCTTTACCAAGCTTTCTTT CASSLLEQGGGEFLYQAFF
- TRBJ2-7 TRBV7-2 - TGTGCCAGCAGCTTGGGATACAGGGAGCCCTACGAGCAGTACTTC CASSLGYREPYEQYF
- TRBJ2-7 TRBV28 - TGTGCCAGCAGCCGACGTTACGAGCAGTACTTC CASSRRYEQYF
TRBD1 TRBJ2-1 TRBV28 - TGTGCCAGCAGTGCTCCCGGGACAGGGTACTACAATGAGCAGTTCTTC CASSAPGTGYYNEQFF
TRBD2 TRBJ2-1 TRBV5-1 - TGCGCCAGCAGCCTCCCGGGATTGACTAGCGGACTGATGATTCCTACCTCCTACAATGAGCAGTTCTTC CASSLPGLTSGLMIPTSYNEQFF